This T cell receptor (beta chain) was observed in a study of blood T cell repertoires in COVID-19. The overall study: Collection of acute and convalescent COVID-19 samples took place in the United States, Italy and Spain. PBMCs, B-cell-depleted T cells, or T cells provided the cDNA or gDNA that made up the material.

Original methodology: Amplification of reference gene primers provided the estimated nucleated cell counts. The assay was immunoSEQ multiplex PCR, and TCRdb's table has in-frame clones only and misses some. The DNA gave D and trimming, while V, J and clone size come from that table. Of approximately 160,000 clones detected, around 80% appear once; the ten largest clones hold roughly 9.1%. Germline assignment: CDR1 SGHDT and CDR2 YYEEEE. This CDR3 contains 14 residues. Trimming took 1 base from V and 9 from J, leaving 17 bases between them. The rearrangement links TRBV5-6 to TRBJ2-7; the D gene is possibly TRBD2 (7 bases). Source material: peripheral blood. The receptor comes from a woman older than 75 with active or convalescent COVID-19. CDR3 sequence (DNA): TGTGCCAGCAGCTTGTGGGAGGGGGGTTATCGGCAGTACTTC. Translation gives CASSLWEGGYRQYF.